This T cell receptor (beta chain) was profiled in a study of cytomegalovirus exposure and HLA in healthy donors. Germline V gene data show CDR1 as LGHNA and CDR2 as YSLEER. The CDR3 runs 15 residues. The trim removed 3 bases at V and 5 bases at J, leaving 9 bases unmatched. Researchers ran the PCR with 60 Vbeta and 13 Jbeta primers. The protocol was immunoSEQ multiplex PCR, while the TCRdb copy is restricted to in-frame clones and leaves out a portion. The sample lists 160,000 or so clones, 80% occurring once. Source material: PBMCs. This receptor was identified in a man aged 18-30 years in good health and CMV-seropositive. This sequence joins TRBV4-3 and TRBJ2-7; TRBD1 matches at 8 bases. CDR3 DNA: TGCGCCAGCAGCCACACAGGACAGGGTTTGGACGAGCAGTACTTC. As protein: CASSHTGQGLDEQYF.